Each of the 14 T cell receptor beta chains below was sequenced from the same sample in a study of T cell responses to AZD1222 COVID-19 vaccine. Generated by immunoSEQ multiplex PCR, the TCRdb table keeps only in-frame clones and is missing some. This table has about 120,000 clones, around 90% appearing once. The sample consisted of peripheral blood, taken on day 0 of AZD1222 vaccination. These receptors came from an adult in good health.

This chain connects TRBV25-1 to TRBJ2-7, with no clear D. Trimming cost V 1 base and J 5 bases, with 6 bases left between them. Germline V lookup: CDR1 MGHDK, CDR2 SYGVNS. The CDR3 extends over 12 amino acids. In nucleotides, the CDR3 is TGTGCCAGCAGTGAATTAGGGAACGAGCAGTACTTC. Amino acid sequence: CASSELGNEQYF.

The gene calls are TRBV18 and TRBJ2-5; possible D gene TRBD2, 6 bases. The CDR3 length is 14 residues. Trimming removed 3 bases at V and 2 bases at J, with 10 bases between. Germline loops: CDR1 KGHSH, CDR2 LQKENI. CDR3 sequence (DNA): TGTGCCAGCTCACCGACGGGACTGCAAGAGACCCAGTACTTC. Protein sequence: CASSPTGLQETQYF.

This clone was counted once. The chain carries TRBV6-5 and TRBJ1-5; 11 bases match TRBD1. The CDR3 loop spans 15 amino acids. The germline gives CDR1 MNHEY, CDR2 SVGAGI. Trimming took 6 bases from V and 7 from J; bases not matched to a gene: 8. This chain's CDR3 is CASRAGTGGGQPQHF. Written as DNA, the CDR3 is TGTGCCAGCAGGGCCGGGACAGGGGGGGGCCAGCCCCAGCATTTT.

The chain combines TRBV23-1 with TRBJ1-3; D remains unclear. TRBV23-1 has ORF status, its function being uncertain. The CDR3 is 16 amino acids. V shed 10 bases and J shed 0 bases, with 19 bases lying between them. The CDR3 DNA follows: TGCGCCACCAAACCGACTGCGAAAAACTCTGGAAACACCATATATTTT. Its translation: CATKPTAKNSGNTIYF.

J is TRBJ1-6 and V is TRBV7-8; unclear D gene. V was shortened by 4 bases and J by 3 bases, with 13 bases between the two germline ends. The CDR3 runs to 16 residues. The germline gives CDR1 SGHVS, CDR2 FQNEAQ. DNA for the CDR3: TGTGCCAGCAGCTCAAAGGGCGTCTTCTATAATTCACCCCTCCACTTT. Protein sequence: CASSSKGVFYNSPLHF.

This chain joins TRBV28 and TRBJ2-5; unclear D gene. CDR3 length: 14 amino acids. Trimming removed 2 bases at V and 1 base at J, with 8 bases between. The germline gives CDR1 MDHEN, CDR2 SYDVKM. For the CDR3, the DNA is TGTGCCAGCAGTTTACGGGTATTCCAAGAGACCCAGTACTTC. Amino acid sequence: CASSLRVFQETQYF.

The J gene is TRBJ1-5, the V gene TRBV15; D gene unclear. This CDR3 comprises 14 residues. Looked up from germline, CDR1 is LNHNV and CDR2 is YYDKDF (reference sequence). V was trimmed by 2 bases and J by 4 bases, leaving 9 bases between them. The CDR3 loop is CATSRSRLNQPQHF. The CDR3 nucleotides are TGTGCCACCAGCAGATCCAGGTTGAATCAGCCCCAGCATTTT. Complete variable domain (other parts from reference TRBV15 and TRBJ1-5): DAMVIQNPRYQVTQFGKPVTLSCSQTLNHNVMYWYQQKSSQAPKLLFHYYDKDFNNEADTPDNFQSRRPNTSFCFLDIRSPGLGDTAMYLCATSRSRLNQPQHFGDGTRLSIL.

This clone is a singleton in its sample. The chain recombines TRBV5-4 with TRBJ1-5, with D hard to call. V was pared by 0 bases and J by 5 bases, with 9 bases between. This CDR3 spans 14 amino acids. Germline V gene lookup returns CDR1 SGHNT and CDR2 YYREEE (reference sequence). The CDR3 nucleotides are TGTGCCAGCAGCTTGGGGGGATCGGATCAGCCCCAGCATTTT. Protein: CASSLGGSDQPQHF. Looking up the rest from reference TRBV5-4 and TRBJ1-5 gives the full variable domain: ETGVTQSPTHLIKTRGQQVTLRCSSQSGHNTVSWYQQALGQGPQFIFQYYREEENGRGNFPPRFSGLQFPNYSSELNVNALELDDSALYLCASSLGGSDQPQHFGDGTRLSIL.

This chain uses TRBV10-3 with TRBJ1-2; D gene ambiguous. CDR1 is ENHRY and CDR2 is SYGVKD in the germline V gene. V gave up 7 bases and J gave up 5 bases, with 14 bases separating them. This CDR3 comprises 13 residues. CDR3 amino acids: CAITTQALYGYTF. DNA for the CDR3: TGTGCCATCACTACCCAGGCCCTTTATGGCTACACCTTC.

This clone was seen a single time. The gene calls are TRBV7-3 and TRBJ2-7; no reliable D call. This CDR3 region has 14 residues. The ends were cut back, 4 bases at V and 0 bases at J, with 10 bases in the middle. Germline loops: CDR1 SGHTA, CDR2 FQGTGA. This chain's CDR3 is CASSSGRSSYEQYF. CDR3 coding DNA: TGTGCCAGCAGCTCAGGCAGGAGCTCCTACGAGCAGTACTTC.

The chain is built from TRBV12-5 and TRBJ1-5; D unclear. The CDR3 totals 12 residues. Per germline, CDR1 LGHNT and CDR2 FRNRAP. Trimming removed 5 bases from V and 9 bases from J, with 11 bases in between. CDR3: CASGPTDLPQHF. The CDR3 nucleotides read TGTGCTAGTGGTCCCACCGACCTGCCCCAGCATTTT.

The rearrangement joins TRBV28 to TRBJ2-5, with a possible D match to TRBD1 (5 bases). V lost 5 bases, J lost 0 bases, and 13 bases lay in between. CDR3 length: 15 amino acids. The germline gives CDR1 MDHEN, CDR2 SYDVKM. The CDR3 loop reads CASSLPHRYQETQYF. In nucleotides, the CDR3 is TGTGCCAGCAGTCTCCCGCACAGGTACCAAGAGACCCAGTACTTC.

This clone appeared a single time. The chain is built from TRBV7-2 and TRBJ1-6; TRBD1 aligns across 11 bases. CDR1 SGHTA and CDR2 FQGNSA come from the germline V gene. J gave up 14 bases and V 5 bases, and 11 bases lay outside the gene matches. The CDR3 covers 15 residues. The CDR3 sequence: CASSNRDRGDSALHF. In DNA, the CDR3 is TGTGCCAGCAGCAACCGGGACAGGGGGGATTCGGCCCTCCACTTT.

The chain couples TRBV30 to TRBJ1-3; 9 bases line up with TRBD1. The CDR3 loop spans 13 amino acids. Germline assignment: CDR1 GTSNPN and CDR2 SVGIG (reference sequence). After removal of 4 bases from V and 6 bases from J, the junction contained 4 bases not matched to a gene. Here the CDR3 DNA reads TGTGCCTGGAACGGGGACAGGGCAAACACCATATATTTT. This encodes CAWNGDRANTIYF.